Detailed here is one T cell receptor (beta chain). The sample belongs to a study of blood T cell repertoires in COVID-19. V lost 3 bases and J lost 0, with 12 bases in between. Per germline, CDR1 MNHNS and CDR2 SASEGT. CDR3 length equals 17 residues. Clones were sequenced by immunoSEQ multiplex PCR, and TCRdb holds only the in-frame ones, with some missing. The profile shows roughly 100,000 clones, roughly 80% of them singletons. This sequence joins TRBV6-1 and TRBJ2-6; D not resolved. Sample: peripheral blood. The clonotype was recovered from a human donor in a cohort sampled during active COVID-19. The CDR3, as DNA: TGTGCCAGCAGTGACGGTCAGGTTCGCTCTGGGGCCAACGTCCTGACTTTC. It is translated as CASSDGQVRSGANVLTF.